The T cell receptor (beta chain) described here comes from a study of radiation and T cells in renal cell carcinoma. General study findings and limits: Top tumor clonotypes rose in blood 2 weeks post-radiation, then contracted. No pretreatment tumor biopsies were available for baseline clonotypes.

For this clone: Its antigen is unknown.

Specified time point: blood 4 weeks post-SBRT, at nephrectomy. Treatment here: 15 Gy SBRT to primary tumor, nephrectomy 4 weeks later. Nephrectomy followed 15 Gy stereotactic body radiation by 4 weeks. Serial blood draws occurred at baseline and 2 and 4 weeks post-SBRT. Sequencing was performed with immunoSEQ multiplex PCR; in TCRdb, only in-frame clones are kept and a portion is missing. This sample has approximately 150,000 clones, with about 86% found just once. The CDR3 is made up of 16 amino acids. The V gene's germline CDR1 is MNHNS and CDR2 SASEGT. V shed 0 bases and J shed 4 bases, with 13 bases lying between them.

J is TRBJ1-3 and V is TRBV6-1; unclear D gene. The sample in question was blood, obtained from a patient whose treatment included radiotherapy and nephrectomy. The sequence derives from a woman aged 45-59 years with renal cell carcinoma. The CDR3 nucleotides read TGTGCCAGCAGTGAAGCGGGCCTACCCCCCGGAAACACCATATATTTT. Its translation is CASSEAGLPPGNTIYF.